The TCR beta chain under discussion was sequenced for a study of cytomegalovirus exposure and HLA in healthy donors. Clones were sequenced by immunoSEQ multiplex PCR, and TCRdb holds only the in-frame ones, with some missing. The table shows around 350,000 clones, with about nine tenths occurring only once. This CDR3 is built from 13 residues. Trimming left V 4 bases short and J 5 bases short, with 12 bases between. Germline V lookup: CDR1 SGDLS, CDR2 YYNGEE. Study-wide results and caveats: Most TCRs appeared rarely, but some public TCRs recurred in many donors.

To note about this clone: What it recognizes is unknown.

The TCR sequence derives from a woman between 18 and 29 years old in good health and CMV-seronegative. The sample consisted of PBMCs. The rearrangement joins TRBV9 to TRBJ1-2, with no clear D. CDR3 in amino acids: CASSPQFEYGYTF. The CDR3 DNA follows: TGTGCCAGCAGCCCGCAGTTTGAATATGGCTACACCTTC.